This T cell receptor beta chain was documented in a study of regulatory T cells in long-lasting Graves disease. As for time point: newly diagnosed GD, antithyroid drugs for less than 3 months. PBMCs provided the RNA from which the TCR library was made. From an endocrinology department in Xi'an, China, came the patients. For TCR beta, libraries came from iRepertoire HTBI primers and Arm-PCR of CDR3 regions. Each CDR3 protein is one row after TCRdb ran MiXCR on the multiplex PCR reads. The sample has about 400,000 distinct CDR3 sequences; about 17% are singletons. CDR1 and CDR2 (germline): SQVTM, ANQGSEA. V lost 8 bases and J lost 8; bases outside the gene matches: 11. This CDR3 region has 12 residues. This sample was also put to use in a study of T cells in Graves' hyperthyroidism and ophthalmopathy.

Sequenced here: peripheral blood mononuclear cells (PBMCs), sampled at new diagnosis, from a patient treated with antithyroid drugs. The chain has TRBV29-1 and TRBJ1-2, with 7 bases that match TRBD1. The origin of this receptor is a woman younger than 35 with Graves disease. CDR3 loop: CSSYRGPGGYTF. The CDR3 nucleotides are TGCAGCTCATACAGGGGCCCAGGCGGCTACACCTTC. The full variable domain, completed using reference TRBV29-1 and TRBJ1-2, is SAVISQKPSRDICQRGTSLTIQCQVDSQVTMMFWYRQQPGQSLTLIATANQGSEATYESGFVIDKFPISRPNLTFSTLTVSNMSPEDSSIYLCSSYRGPGGYTFGSGTRLTVV.